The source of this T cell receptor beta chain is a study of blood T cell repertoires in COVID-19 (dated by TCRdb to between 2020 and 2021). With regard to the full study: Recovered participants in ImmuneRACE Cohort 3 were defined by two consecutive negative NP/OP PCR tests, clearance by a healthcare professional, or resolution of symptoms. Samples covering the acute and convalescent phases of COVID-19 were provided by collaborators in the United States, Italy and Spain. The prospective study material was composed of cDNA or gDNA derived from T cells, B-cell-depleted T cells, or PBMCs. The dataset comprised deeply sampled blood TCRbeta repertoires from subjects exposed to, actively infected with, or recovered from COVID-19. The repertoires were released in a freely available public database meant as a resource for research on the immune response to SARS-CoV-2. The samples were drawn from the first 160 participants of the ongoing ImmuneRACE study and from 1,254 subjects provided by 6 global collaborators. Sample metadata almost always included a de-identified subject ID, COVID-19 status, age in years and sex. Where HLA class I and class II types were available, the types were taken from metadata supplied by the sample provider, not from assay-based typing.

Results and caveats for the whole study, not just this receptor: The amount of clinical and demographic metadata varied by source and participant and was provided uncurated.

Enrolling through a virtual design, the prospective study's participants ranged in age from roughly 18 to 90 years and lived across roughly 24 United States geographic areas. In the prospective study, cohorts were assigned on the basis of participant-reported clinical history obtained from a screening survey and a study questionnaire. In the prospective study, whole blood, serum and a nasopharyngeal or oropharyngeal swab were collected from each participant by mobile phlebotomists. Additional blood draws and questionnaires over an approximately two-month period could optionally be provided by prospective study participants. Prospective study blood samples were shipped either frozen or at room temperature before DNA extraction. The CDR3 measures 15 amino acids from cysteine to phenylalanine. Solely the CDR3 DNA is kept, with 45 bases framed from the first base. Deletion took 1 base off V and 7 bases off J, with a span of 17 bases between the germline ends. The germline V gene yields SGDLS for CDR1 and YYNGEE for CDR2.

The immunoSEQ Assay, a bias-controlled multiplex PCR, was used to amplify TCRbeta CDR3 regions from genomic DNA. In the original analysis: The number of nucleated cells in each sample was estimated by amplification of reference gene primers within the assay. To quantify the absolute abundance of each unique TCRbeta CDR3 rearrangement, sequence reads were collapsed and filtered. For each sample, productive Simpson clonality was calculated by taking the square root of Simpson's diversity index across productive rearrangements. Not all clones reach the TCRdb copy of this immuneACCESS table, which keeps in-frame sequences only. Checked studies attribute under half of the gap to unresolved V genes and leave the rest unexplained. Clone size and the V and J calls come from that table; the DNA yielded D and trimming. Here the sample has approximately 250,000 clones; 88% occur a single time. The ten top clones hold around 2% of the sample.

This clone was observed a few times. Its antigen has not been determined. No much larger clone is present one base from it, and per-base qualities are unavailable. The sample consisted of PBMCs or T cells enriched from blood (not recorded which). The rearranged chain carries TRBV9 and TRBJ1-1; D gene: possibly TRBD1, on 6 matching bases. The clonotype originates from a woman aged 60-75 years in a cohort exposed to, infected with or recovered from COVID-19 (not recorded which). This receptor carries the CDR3 CASSVSTGSFSEAFF. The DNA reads TGTGCCAGCAGCGTATCGACAGGTTCGTTTAGTGAAGCTTTCTTT.